The 20 T cell receptor beta chains listed next were all sequenced from one sample in a study of CD8+CD57+ T cells in acquired aplastic anemia. Genomic DNA, the template, was used for profiling of the TCR beta VDJ and CDR3. TCRdb reprocessed the reads with MiXCR, giving one entry per CDR3 protein. The sample has more than 100,000 distinct CDR3 sequences, more than 40% seen once. Sequenced: sorted CD4+, CD8+, or CD8+CD57+ T cells (not recorded which) from PBMCs. The receptors originated from a human donor in good health, serving as a control.

This clonotype has at least ten counts. This chain joins TRBV19 and TRBJ1-5; D is unclear. The CDR3 has 13 residues. The germline gives CDR1 LNHDA, CDR2 SQIVND (reference sequence). Trimming took off 4 bases at V and 3 bases at J, with 7 bases between the two ends. Here the CDR3 DNA reads TGTGCCAGTAGTAAACAGATCAATCAGCCCCAGCATTTT. The encoded protein is CASSKQINQPQHF. Full variable domain (rest looked up from reference TRBV19 and TRBJ1-5): DGGITQSPKYLFRKEGQNVTLSCEQNLNHDAMYWYRQDPGQGLRLIYYSQIVNDFQKGDIAEGYSVSREKKESFPLTVTSAQKNPTAFYLCASSKQINQPQHFGDGTRLSIL.

Of note for this clonotype: A single base separates this from a much larger clone, so it may be a read error. The rearrangement joins TRBV4-3 to TRBJ2-2; tentatively, D is TRBD1 (5 bases). CDR3 size: 15 residues. In germline, CDR1 is LGHNA, CDR2 YSLEER. V was clipped by 3 bases and J by 5 bases, with 13 bases between them. CDR3: CASSHQHRQTGELFF. The CDR3 DNA sequence: TGCGCCAGCAGCCATCAACATAGACAGACCGGGGAGCTGTTTTTT.

The chain joins TRBV15 to TRBJ2-7; no clear D. The ends were cut back, 0 bases at V and 4 bases at J, with 10 bases in the middle. Germline values: CDR1 LNHNV, CDR2 YYDKDF (reference sequence). This CDR3 spans 14 amino acids. The CDR3 loop is CATSRDLGSYEQYF. The CDR3 DNA reads as TGTGCCACCAGCAGAGATCTCGGGTCGTACGAGCAGTACTTC.

This clonotype was detected ten times or more. The chain is built from TRBV19 and TRBJ2-7, with TRBD2 as a possible D gene (6 bases). Trimming shortened V by 3 bases and J by 6 bases, and 15 bases separated the two germline ends. CDR3 size: 14 residues. Germline CDR1 LNHDA, CDR2 SQIVND (reference sequence). For the CDR3, the DNA is TGTGCCAGTAGTATGGGGGGTAGCTTGTCCGAGCAGTACTTC. It specifies CASSMGGSLSEQYF.

This clonotype was recorded only once. V and J are TRBV2 and TRBJ2-7, with TRBD2 matching over 7 bases. Germline CDR1 reads SNHLY; CDR2 reads FYNNEI. V shed 8 bases and J 4 bases; nucleotides not matched to a gene: 5. The CDR3 totals 12 residues. The CDR3 spells CASGRVNYEQYF. For the CDR3, the DNA is TGTGCCAGCGGGAGGGTGAATTACGAGCAGTACTTC.

This clonotype was seen repeatedly, ten times or more. The chain carries TRBV7-2 and TRBJ1-5, with D perhaps TRBD1 (6 bases). The V gene's germline CDR1 is SGHTA and CDR2 FQGNSA. The CDR3 loop spans 14 amino acids. The V gene lost 4 bases and the J gene lost 6 bases, with 13 bases spanning the gap. CDR3 protein: CASSSQGSGQPQHF. In DNA form, the CDR3 reads TGTGCCAGCAGCTCACAGGGTAGTGGTCAGCCCCAGCATTTT.

V is TRBV20-1 and J is TRBJ2-7, with a possible D match to TRBD2 (6 bases). From germline, CDR1 is DFQATT and CDR2 SNEGSKA (reference sequence). Trimming left V 0 bases short and J 4 bases short, with 16 bases between. The CDR3 runs 15 residues. The CDR3 DNA reads TGCAGTGCTAGAGATCAGGGACTCGGGCGGTACGAGCAGTACTTC. It is translated as CSARDQGLGRYEQYF.

This clonotype appeared a single time. DNA of the CDR3: TGTGCCACCAGTGACACTAGCGGGGGACACTACAATGAGCAGTTCTTC. Residues: CATSDTSGGHYNEQFF. The chain uses TRBV24-1 and TRBJ2-1; TRBD2 agrees at 11 bases. J lost 3 bases, V lost 4 bases, and 4 bases had no gene match. Per the germline V gene, CDR1 is KGHDR and CDR2 is SFDVKD. The CDR3 contains 16 residues.

This clonotype has only one observation. The chain links TRBV20-1 to TRBJ2-7, with 8 bases that match TRBD2. V was clipped by 3 bases and J by 7 bases; unmatched bases: 5. This CDR3 is built from 12 residues. In germline, CDR1 is DFQATT, CDR2 SNEGSKA (reference sequence). The CDR3 DNA is TGCAGTGCTAGCGGGGGGGCCCAGGAGCAGTACTTC. This translates into CSASGGAQEQYF.

V usage is TRBV20-1 and J usage is TRBJ2-3; 10 bases match TRBD2. The CDR3 totals 13 residues. V dropped 5 bases and J dropped 3; count of bases not matched to a gene: 2. The germline V gene encodes CDR1 DFQATT and CDR2 SNEGSKA (reference sequence). CDR3 sequence reads: CSALAGGTDTQYF. The CDR3 DNA reads as TGCAGTGCTTTAGCGGGGGGAACAGATACGCAGTATTTT.

This clonotype was recorded a few times. This sequence may be a read error, since a much larger clone differs from it by one base. The chain combines TRBV11-2 with TRBJ2-7; 8 nucleotides align to TRBD2. The J segment lost 6 bases and the V segment lost 4 bases, leaving 8 bases of the junction unmatched. CDR3 size: 14 residues. CDR1 and CDR2 from the germline V gene are SGHAT and FQNNGV. The CDR3 bases are TGTGCCAGCAGCTCCGGACTAGCCGCCTGCGAGCAGTACTTC. It specifies CASSSGLAACEQYF.

This clonotype was seen ten or more times. The chain uses TRBV6-1 and TRBJ1-1, with D tentatively TRBD1 (5 bases). The CDR3 is 15 amino acids. The V gene lost 6 bases and the J gene lost 3 bases, with 17 bases spanning the gap. Germline lookup yields CDR1 MNHNS and CDR2 SASEGT. As DNA, the CDR3 is TGTGCCAGCAGCCAACTGTCCCGGGGGGACACTGAAGCTTTCTTT. This gives the protein CASSQLSRGDTEAFF.

This clonotype showed up many times. This chain links TRBV12-3 or TRBV12-4 with TRBJ2-1, with TRBD2 matching over 7 bases. The CDR3 extends over 15 amino acids. The ends lost 5 bases at V and 6 bases at J; junction bases unmatched: 10. CDR3 DNA: TGTGCCAGCAGTAAGAGGGTGTCGGGGGGCAATGAGCAGTTCTTC. Protein sequence: CASSKRVSGGNEQFF.

This clonotype showed up many times. The rearrangement joins TRBV12-3 or TRBV12-4 to TRBJ1-2; 7 nucleotides align to TRBD1. The CDR3 is 13 amino acids. V dropped 6 bases and J dropped 2; count of bases not matched to a gene: 3. In DNA form, the CDR3 reads TGTGCCAGCAGACCGACAGGGAACTATGGCTACACCTTC. Encoded protein: CASRPTGNYGYTF.

The chain joins TRBV19 to TRBJ2-2; D gene ambiguous. Germline V gene sequence: CDR1 LNHDA, CDR2 SQIVND (reference sequence). The CDR3 is 12 amino acids. Trimming pared 3 bases from V and 8 bases from J, leaving 7 bases between. CDR3 in DNA: TGTGCCAGTAGTATTTCAGCGGGGGAGCTGTTTTTT. Its translation: CASSISAGELFF.

This clonotype occurred a few times. This sequence joins TRBV15 and TRBJ1-5; possibly TRBD1 for D (5 bases). V gave up 5 bases and J gave up 1 base, with 9 bases separating them. Germline CDR1 and CDR2: LNHNV and YYDKDF (reference sequence). This CDR3 is built from 14 residues. The CDR3 DNA is TGTGCCACCAGCCCCCCAGGGAGCAATCAGCCCCAGCATTTT. Its protein product is CATSPPGSNQPQHF.

On this clonotype itself: A much larger clone is a single base away; this may be a read error. The chain is built from TRBV12-3 or TRBV12-4 and TRBJ1-1; D call uncertain. This CDR3 comprises 13 residues. CDR3 amino acids: CAGSLLTQARAFF. Written as DNA, the CDR3 is TGTGCCGGCAGCCTCTTGACCCAAGCGCGGGCTTTCTTT.

This clonotype showed up many times. The chain links TRBV7-3 to TRBJ1-1; 7 bases line up with TRBD1. The CDR3 consists of 13 residues. V shed 4 bases and J 8 bases; nucleotides not matched to a gene: 7. Looked up from germline, CDR1 is SGHTA and CDR2 is FQGTGA. The CDR3 DNA reads TGTGCCAGCAGCTCCAGGGAGGGGGCCGAAGCTTTCTTT. It yields the protein CASSSREGAEAFF.

This clonotype was counted between two and nine times. The chain recombines TRBV29-1 with TRBJ1-1; D is perhaps TRBD1 (6 bases). Trimming pared 4 bases from V and 10 bases from J, leaving 25 bases between. The V gene's germline CDR1 is SQVTM and CDR2 ANQGSEA. This CDR3 spans 15 amino acids. The CDR3 DNA sequence: TGCAGCGTTGCGTTACAGGGACAAGGGAAGATCGGAGCTTTCTTT. This gives the protein CSVALQGQGKIGAFF. The whole variable domain, remainder taken from reference TRBV29-1 and TRBJ1-1, is SAVISQKPSRDICQRGTSLTIQCQVDSQVTMMFWYRQQPGQSLTLIATANQGSEATYESGFVIDKFPISRPNLTFSTLTVSNMSPEDSSIYLCSVALQGQGKIGAFFGQGTRLTVV.

For this clonotype: At one end, the junction sequence differs from germline, possibly due to a read error. The chain employs TRBV2 and TRBJ2-7; a possible D gene is TRBD2 (5 bases). The CDR3 loop spans 16 amino acids. CDR1 and CDR2 (germline): SNHLY, FYNNEI. DNA for the CDR3: TGTGCCAGCAGTGGGACGCGGGCACTGACCATGCCGATCGGAAACTTC. Translating gives CASSGTRALTMPIGNF.